This T cell receptor (beta chain) was documented in a study of control samples from healthy donors and cancer patients. The ends were cut back, 5 bases at V and 5 bases at J, with 15 bases in the middle. Germline V gives CDR1 SGHTA, CDR2 FQGNSA. The CDR3 covers 14 residues. The assay was immunoSEQ multiplex PCR, and TCRdb's table has in-frame clones only and misses some. The sample lists 95,000 to 150,000 clones; approximately 88% were seen once. Sequencing used blood. J is TRBJ1-2 and V is TRBV7-2; D perhaps matches TRBD1 (6 bases). This TCR derives from a man in his forties in good health. The CDR3 spells CASSAQRTEYGYTF. CDR3 sequence (DNA): TGTGCCAGCAGCGCCCAGAGGACAGAGTATGGCTACACCTTC.